The source of this T cell receptor (beta chain) is a study of T cell clones after liver transplantation (dated by TCRdb to between 2018 and 2021). Some background on the complete study: The samples were obtained from ITN030ST, a randomized trial that attempted immunosuppression withdrawal within 2 years after liver transplantation. After a pre-transplant mixed lymphocyte reaction, TCRbeta sequencing was used to pinpoint donor-reactive T cell clones, which were subsequently tracked in post-transplant blood. As an antigen-independent comparator for the donor-reactive sequences, third party-reactive TCRbeta sequences from pre-transplant MLRs were identified as well. Of the eight recipients, three were HCV-positive, while the remaining recipients had been transplanted for non-autoimmune, non-viral indications. Until randomization at 12-24 months post-transplant, subjects were given standard immunosuppression, with no induction therapy. Tolerance was defined as complete immunosuppression withdrawal for at least one year with no rise in liver enzymes beyond twice the upper limit of normal. Blood samples were collected pre-transplant, then pre-randomization ahead of withdrawal, and finally post-randomization once withdrawal had either been completed or failed. Of the 8 liver transplant recipients making up the studied cohort, 3 were classified as tolerant and 5 as non-tolerant. Overall study outcomes, separate from this receptor: When repertoire turnover was taken into account, detection of donor-reactive sequences was significantly reduced in 7 of 8 subjects for CD4 and in 8 of 8 subjects for CD8. In a couple of subjects, low numbers of available donor cells limited the measurable donor-reactive repertoire. Because of small, heterogeneous patient numbers and non-standardized post-transplant time points, the conclusions were only preliminary. In 5 of 8 subjects, regardless of tolerance or HCV status, circulating donor-reactive CD4 TCRbeta sequences dropped significantly post-transplant. Since no allograft tissue specimens were available, donor-reactive T cells may have migrated into the graft instead of being deleted. Donor-reactive sequences declined more than third party-reactive ones, suggesting partial antigen-specific deletion unrelated to withdrawal success.

Remarks on this clone: Its cognate antigen has yet to be identified. Per-base qualities were not stored, and no clone one base away is much larger.

High-throughput TCRbeta CDR3 sequencing of frozen genomic DNA was performed by immunoSEQ, including PCR amplification, mapping, bias correction and internal controls. From the authors' description of their analysis: Productive rearrangements were retained, and unique TCRbeta sequences were defined by the CDR3 nucleotide sequence together with the V and J gene. A sequence counted as donor-reactive only if the sequence showed at least 5-fold expansion in CFSE-low cells compared with unstimulated pre-transplant cells and had a frequency of at least 0.01%. Per-subject minimum frequency thresholds, based on the lowest-template unstimulated sample, ensured at least 90% detection power. Jensen-Shannon divergence between the top 1000 TCRbeta sequences after and before transplant was used to measure repertoire turnover. Two-sided Fisher's exact tests were used to test for changes in the detection of donor-reactive sequences. TCRdb limited this immuneACCESS table to in-frame rearrangements with V and J called. A share of clones is missing; checked studies link under half to unresolved V genes, and the rest is unexplained. The V and J calls and the clone size are those of that table, but D and trimming were determined from the DNA. The sample table lists 93,000 or so clones, roughly 80% of them with a count of one. Around 2.9% of the sample comes from the top ten.

Thawed unstimulated PBMCs were stained for CD3, CD4 and CD8 and FACS-sorted into CD3+CD4+ and CD3+CD8+ populations. Each of the 8 studied subjects was randomized to immunosuppression withdrawal. The Qiagen DNeasy Blood and Tissue Kit was used to isolate genomic DNA. Sequencing was performed on CD4+ T cells from blood, taken approximately 4 years after liver transplant. This sequence originates from a human patient who received a liver transplant. Following transplantation, T cells from the graft donor may be among those present.

The DNA sequence is TGTGCCTGGAGTGCGGGCGGACAGGGCTTTGGCTACACCTTC. This codes for CAWSAGGQGFGYTF. The V and J segments used are TRBV30 and TRBJ1-2; 8 bases in the middle match TRBD1. The germline V gene (reference sequence) specifies GTSNPN as CDR1 and SVGIG as CDR2. The CDR3 runs 14 residues from the cysteine to the phenylalanine. Only the CDR3 part of the read is kept: 42 bases, read in frame from the first base. Here V drops 1 base and J drops 7 bases, and the junction holds 8 bases not matched to any gene. The full variable domain, completed from the reference TRBV30 and TRBJ1-2 proteins outside the CDR3, reads SQTIHQWPATLVQPVGSPLSLECTVEGTSNPNLYWYRQAAGRGLQLLFYSVGIGQISSEVPQNLSASRPQDRQFILSSKKLLLSDSGFYLCAWSAGGQGFGYTFGSGTRLTVV.